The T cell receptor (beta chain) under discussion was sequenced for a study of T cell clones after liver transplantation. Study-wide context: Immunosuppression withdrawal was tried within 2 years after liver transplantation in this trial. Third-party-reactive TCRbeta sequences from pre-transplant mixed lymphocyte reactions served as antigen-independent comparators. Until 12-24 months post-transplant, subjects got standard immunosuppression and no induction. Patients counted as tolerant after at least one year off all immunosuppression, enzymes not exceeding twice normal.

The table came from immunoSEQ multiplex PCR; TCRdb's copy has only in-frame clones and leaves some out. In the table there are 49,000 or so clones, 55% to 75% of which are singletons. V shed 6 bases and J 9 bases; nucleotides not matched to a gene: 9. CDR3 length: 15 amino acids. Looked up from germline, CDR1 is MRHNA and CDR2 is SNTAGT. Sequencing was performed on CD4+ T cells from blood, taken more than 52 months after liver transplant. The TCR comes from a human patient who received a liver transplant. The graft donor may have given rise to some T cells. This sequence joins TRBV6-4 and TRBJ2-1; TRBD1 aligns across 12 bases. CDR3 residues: CASSRDRGRSGEQFF. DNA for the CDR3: TGTGCCAGCAGCCGGGACAGGGGGCGGTCTGGTGAGCAGTTCTTC.